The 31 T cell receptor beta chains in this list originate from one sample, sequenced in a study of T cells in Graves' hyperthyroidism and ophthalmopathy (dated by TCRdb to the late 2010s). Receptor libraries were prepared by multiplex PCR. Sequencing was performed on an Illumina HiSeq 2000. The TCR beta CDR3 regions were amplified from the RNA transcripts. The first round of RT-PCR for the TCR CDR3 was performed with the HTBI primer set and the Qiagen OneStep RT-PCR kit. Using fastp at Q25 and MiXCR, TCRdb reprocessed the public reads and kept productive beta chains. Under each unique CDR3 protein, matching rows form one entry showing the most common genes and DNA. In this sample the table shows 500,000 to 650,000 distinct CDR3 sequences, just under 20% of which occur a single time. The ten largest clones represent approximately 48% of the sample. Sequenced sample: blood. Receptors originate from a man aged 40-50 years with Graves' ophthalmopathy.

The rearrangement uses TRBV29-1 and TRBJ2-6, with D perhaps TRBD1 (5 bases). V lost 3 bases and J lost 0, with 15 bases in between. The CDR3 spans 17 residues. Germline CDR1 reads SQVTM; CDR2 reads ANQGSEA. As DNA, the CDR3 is TGCAGCGTTGACGGGCAGGGTCTCCCCTCTGGGGCCAACGTCCTGACTTTC. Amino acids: CSVDGQGLPSGANVLTF.

The CDR3 protein is CASRIGSMNTEAFF. CDR3 DNA: TGCGCCAGCCGCATAGGGTCGATGAACACTGAAGCTTTCTTT. The rearrangement joins TRBV5-1 to TRBJ1-1; D not certain. This CDR3 is built from 14 residues. V lost 7 bases and J 0 bases, leaving 13 bases between the germline ends. CDR1 is SGHRS and CDR2 is YFSETQ in the germline V gene.

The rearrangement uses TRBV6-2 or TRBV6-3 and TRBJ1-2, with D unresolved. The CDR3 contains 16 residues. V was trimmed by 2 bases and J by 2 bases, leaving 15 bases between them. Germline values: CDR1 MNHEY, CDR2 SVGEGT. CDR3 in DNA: TGTGCCAGCAGTTACCCTCCAAACAGTTGGAACTATGGCTACACCTTC. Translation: CASSYPPNSWNYGYTF.

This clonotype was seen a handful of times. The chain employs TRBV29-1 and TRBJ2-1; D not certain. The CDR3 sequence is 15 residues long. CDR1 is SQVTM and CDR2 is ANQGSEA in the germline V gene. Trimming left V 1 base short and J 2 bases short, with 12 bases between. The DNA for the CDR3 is TGCAGCGTTGAAGCCCCCCGAGGTCCCTACAATGAGCAGTTCTTC. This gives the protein CSVEAPRGPYNEQFF.

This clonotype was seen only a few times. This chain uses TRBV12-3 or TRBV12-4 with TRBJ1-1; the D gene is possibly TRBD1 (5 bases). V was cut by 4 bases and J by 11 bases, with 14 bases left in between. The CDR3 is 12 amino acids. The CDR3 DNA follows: TGTGCCAGCAGTTCGACAGCGACCAACGCTTTCTTT. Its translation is CASSSTATNAFF.

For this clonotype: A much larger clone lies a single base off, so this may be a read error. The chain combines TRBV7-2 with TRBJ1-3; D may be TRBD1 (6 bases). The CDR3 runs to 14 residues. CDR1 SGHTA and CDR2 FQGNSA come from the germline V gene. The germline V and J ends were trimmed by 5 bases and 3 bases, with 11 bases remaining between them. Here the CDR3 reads CASSQGGYGNTIYF. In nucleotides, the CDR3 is TGTGCCAGCAGCCAAGGGGGGTATGGAAACACCATATATTTT.

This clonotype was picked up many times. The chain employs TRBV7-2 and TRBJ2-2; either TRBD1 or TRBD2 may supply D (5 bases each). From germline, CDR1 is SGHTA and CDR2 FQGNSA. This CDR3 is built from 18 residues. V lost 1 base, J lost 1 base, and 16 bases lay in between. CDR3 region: CASSLVGIGTLNTGELFF. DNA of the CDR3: TGTGCCAGCAGCTTAGTAGGCATAGGGACCTTGAACACCGGGGAGCTGTTTTTT. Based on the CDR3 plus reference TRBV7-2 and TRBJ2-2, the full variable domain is GAGVSQSPSNKVTEKGKDVELRCDPISGHTALYWYRQSLGQGLEFLIYFQGNSAPDKSGLPSDRFSAERTGGSVSTLTIQRTQQEDSAVYLCASSLVGIGTLNTGELFFGEGSRLTVL.

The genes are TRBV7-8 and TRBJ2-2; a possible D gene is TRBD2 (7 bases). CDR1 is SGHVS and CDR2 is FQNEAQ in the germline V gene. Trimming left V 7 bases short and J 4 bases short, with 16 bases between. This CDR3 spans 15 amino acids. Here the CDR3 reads CASILRGALTGELFF. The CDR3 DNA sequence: TGTGCCAGCATCCTCCGGGGGGCGCTCACCGGGGAGCTGTTTTTT.

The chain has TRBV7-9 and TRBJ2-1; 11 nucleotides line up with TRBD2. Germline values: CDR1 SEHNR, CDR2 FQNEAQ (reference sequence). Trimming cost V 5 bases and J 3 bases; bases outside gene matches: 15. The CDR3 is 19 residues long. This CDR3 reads CASSPPSGTSGILYNEQFF. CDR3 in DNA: TGTGCCAGCAGCCCACCGTCCGGGACTAGCGGCATCCTCTACAATGAGCAGTTCTTC.

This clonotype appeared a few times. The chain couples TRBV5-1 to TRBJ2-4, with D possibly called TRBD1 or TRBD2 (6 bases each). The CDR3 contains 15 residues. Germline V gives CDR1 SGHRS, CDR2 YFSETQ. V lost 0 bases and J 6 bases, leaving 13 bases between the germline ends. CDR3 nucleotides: TGCGCCAGCAGCTTGGTAGCGGAAGGGGGAAACATTCAGTACTTC. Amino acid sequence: CASSLVAEGGNIQYF.

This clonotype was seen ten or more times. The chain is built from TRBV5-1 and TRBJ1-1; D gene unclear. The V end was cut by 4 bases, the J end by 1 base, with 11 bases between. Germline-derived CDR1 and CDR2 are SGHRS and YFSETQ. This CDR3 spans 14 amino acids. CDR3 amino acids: CASSIDTGNTEAFF. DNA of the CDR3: TGCGCCAGCAGCATTGACACTGGGAACACTGAAGCTTTCTTT.

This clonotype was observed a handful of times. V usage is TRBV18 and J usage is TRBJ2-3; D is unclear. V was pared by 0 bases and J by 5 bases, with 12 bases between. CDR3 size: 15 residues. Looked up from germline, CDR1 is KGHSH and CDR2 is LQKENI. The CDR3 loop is CASSPPAQVGDTQYF. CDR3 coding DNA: TGTGCCAGCTCACCACCGGCCCAAGTCGGAGATACGCAGTATTTT.

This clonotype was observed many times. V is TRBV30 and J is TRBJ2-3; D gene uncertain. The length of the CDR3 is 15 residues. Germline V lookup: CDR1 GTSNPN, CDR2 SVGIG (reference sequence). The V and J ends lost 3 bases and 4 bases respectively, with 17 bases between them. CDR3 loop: CAWSALRLGADTQYF. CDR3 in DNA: TGTGCCTGGAGCGCACTCCGGCTCGGAGCAGATACGCAGTATTTT. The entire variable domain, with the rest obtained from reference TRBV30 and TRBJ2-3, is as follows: SQTIHQWPATLVQPVGSPLSLECTVEGTSNPNLYWYRQAAGRGLQLLFYSVGIGQISSEVPQNLSASRPQDRQFILSSKKLLLSDSGFYLCAWSALRLGADTQYFGPGTRLTVL.

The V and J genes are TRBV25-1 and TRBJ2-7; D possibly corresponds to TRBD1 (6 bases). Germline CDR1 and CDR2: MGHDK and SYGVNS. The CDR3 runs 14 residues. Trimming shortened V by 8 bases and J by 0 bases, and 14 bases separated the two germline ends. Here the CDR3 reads CASLGTDSSYEQYF. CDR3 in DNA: TGTGCCAGCCTAGGGACGGACAGCTCCTACGAGCAGTACTTC.

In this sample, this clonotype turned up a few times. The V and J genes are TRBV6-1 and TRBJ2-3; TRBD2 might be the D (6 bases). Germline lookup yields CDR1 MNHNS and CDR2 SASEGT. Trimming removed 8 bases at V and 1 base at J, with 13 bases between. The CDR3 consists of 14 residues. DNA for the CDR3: TGTGCCAGCGGTATGCGGGAAGGCACAGATACGCAGTATTTT. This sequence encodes CASGMREGTDTQYF.

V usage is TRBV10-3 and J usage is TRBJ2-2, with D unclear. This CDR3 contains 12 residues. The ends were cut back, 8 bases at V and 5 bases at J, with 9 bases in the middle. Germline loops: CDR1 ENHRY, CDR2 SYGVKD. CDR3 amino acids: CAIEEGTGELFF. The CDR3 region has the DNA TGTGCCATCGAAGAAGGGACCGGGGAGCTGTTTTTT.

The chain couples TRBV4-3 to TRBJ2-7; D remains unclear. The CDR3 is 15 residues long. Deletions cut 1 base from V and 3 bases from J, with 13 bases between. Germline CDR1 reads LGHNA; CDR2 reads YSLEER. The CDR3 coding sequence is TGCGCCAGCAGCCAAGCCGTTCTGGGGATCTACGAGCAGTACTTC. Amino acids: CASSQAVLGIYEQYF.

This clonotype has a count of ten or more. Here the CDR3 DNA reads TGTGCCAGCAGCCCCAGGCAGGTCCGGCTAGGAGAAGCTTTCTTT. It is translated as CASSPRQVRLGEAFF. This chain joins TRBV28 and TRBJ1-1, with no clear D. V was trimmed by 6 bases and J by 8 bases, leaving 22 bases between them. Per the germline V gene, CDR1 is MDHEN and CDR2 is SYDVKM. The CDR3 runs to 15 residues.

This chain's CDR3 is CASSRDSGYEQYF. DNA for the CDR3: TGTGCCAGCAGTAGGGACAGTGGCTACGAGCAGTACTTC. The chain combines TRBV27 with TRBJ2-7, with 7 bases that match TRBD1. V was pared by 5 bases and J by 3 bases, with 4 bases of the junction left unmatched. The CDR3 totals 13 residues. Germline V gene sequence: CDR1 MNHEY, CDR2 SMNVEV (reference sequence).

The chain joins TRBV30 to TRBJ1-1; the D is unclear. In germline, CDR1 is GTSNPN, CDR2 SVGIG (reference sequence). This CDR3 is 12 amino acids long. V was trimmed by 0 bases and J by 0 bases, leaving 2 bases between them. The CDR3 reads CAWSVMNTEAFF. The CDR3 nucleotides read TGTGCCTGGAGTGTAATGAACACTGAAGCTTTCTTT.

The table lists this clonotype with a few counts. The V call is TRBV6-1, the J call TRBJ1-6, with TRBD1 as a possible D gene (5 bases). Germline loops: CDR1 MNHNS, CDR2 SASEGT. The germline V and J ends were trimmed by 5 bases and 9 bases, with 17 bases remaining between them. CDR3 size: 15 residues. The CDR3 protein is CASSSLTASASPLHF. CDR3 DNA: TGTGCCAGCAGTTCGCTGACAGCCTCCGCTTCACCCCTCCACTTT.

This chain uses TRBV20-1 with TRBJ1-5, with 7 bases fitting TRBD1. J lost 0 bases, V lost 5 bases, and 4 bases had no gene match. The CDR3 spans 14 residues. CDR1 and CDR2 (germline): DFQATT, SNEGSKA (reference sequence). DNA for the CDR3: TGCAGTGCTCCCGACAGGGATAGCAATCAGCCCCAGCATTTT. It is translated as CSAPDRDSNQPQHF.

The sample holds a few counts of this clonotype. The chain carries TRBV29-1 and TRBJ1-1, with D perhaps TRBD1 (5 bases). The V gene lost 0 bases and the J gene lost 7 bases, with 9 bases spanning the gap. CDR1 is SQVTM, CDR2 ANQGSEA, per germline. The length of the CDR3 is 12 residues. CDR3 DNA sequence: TGCAGCGTTGAAGACAGGGCCTTTGAAGCTTTCTTT. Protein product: CSVEDRAFEAFF.

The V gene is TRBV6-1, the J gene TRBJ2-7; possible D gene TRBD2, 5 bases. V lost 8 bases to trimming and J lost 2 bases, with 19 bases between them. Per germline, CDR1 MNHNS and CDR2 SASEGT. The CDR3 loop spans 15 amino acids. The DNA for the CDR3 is TGTGCCAGCCTTTCCGGGGTGACCCAGACCTACGAGCAGTACTTC. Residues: CASLSGVTQTYEQYF.

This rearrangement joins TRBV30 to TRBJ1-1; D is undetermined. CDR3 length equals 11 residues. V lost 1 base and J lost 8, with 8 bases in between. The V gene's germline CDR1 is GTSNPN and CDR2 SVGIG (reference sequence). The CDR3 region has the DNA TGTGCCTGGAGTGGCGGTGTGGAAGCTTTCTTT. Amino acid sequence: CAWSGGVEAFF.

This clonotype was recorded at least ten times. The CDR3 region is CASTHNAGTGLDEQYF. As DNA, the CDR3 is TGTGCCAGCACCCACAACGCCGGGACAGGGTTAGACGAGCAGTACTTC. This chain links TRBV28 with TRBJ2-7, with TRBD1 identical over 9 bases. J was trimmed by 5 bases and V by 7 bases; bases with no gene match: 15. Germline CDR1 and CDR2: MDHEN and SYDVKM. The CDR3 has 16 residues. The complete variable domain, with remaining parts taken from reference TRBV28 and TRBJ2-7, reads DVKVTQSSRYLVKRTGEKVFLECVQDMDHENMFWYRQDPGLGLRLIYFSYDVKMKEKGDIPEGYSVSREKKERFSLILESASTNQTSMYLCASTHNAGTGLDEQYFGPGTRLTVT.

The CDR3 protein is CASSVVGGGAYYNEQFF. The CDR3 nucleotides are TGTGCCAGCAGCGTAGTTGGAGGGGGGGCCTACTACAATGAGCAGTTCTTC. The chain employs TRBV6-2 or TRBV6-3 and TRBJ2-1; D is possibly TRBD2 (7 bases). V lost 6 bases and J 3 bases, leaving 21 bases between the germline ends. Per germline, CDR1 MNHEY and CDR2 SVGEGT. The CDR3 contains 17 residues.

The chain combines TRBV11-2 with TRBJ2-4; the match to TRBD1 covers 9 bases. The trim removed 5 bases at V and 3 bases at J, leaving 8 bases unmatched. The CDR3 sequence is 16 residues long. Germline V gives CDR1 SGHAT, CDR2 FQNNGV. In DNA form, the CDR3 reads TGTGCCAGCAGCGGAACAGGGGGCGCCGGCAAAAACATTCAGTACTTC. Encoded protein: CASSGTGGAGKNIQYF.

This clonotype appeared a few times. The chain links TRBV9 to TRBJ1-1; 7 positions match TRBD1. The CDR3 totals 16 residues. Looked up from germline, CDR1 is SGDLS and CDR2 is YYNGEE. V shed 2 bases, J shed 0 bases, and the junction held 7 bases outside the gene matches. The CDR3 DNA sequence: TGTGCCAGCAGCGTGGGACAGAACTTCATGAACACTGAAGCTTTCTTT. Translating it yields CASSVGQNFMNTEAFF.

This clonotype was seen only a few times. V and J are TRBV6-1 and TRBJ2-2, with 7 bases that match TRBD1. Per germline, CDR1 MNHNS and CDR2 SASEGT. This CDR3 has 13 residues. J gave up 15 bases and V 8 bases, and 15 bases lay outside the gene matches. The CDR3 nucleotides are TGTGCCAGCGGCATCACGATGGGGCAGGGGGTGTTTTTT. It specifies CASGITMGQGVFF.

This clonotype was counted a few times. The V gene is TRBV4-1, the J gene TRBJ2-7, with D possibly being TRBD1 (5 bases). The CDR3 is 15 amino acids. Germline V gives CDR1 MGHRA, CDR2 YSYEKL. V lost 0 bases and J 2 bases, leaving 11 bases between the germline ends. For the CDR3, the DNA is TGCGCCAGCAGCCAAGAAAGGGGTCTTGCCTACGAGCAGTACTTC. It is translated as CASSQERGLAYEQYF.